The T cell receptor (beta chain) described here comes from a study of OX40 agonist ivuxolimab in advanced cancers. The overall study: Patients were about 83% male with ages about 20 to 79, mean approximately 55. Three partial responders included one hepatocellular carcinoma patient and two cutaneous melanoma patients.

Findings and caveats of the study: Nonresponders, in some cases, also had low normalized T-cell clonal expansion. CD4+ and CD8+ blood T cells expanded clonally by week 6 at 0.1 to 3.0 mg/kg.

A word on this clone: No antigen is known for it.

This CDR3 has 14 amino acids. CDR1 is MNHNS and CDR2 is SASEGT in the germline V gene. With 0 bases removed from V and 4 bases from J, the gap between germline ends came to 9 bases. This table comes from immunoSEQ multiplex PCR, and its TCRdb copy is limited to in-frame clones, with some not included. The sample lists 90,000 to 100,000 clones, roughly 95% occurring once. J is TRBJ1-2 and V is TRBV6-1; a weak D match, TRBD1 (5 bases). The starting material was CD4+ or CD8+ T cells sorted from blood, obtained in a trial of the OX40 agonist ivuxolimab. The TCR originated in an adult with an advanced solid tumor such as melanoma, head and neck, liver or kidney cancer. CDR3 nucleotide sequence: TGTGCCAGCAGTGAAGCACGGGACGGCTATGGCTACACCTTC. Protein sequence: CASSEARDGYGYTF.